This TCR beta chain derives from a study of blood T cell repertoires in COVID-19. Study-wide context: Samples came from the United States, Italy and Spain, spanning acute and convalescent COVID-19. Sample material is recorded as cDNA or gDNA derived from T cells, B-cell-depleted T cells, or PBMCs.

V shed 0 bases, J shed 1 base, and the junction held 7 bases outside the gene matches. Per the germline V gene, CDR1 is SGHRS and CDR2 is YFSETQ. The CDR3 spans 17 residues. Authors' processing steps: Nucleated cell number was recorded as an estimate derived from reference gene primer amplification. Sequencing was performed with immunoSEQ multiplex PCR; in TCRdb, only in-frame clones are kept and a portion is missing. Clonal size and the V and J genes are those of that table, whereas D and trimming came from the DNA. The sample lists approximately 300,000 clones; 87% were seen once. The gene calls are TRBV5-1 and TRBJ2-3; the match to TRBD2 covers 8 bases. The TCR comes from a young man with active or convalescent COVID-19. Sequencing was carried out using peripheral blood. The CDR3 loop is CASSLVPGGGRTDTQYF. The CDR3 bases are TGCGCCAGCAGCTTGGTTCCGGGCGGGGGGCGCACAGATACGCAGTATTTT.